Included here is one T cell receptor beta chain sequence, with context. Its antigen remains undetermined. No base quality values were provided; no much bigger clone lies one nucleotide off. The source of the sample is a study of T cell responses to AZD1222 COVID-19 vaccine (dated by TCRdb to the early 2020s). As for the study more broadly: Because spike-specific TCR depth and breadth did not differ between the two schedules, AZD1222 recipients who got a second dose at roughly 4 weeks were pooled with those who got a second dose at roughly 12 weeks. A total of about 230 trial participants underwent TCR sequencing, of whom 207 received two doses of AZD1222 and some 25 received two doses of the MenACWY control vaccine. Trial participants were enrolled by age into subgroups of 18-55, 56-69 and 70-plus years, and about 150, 27 and 61 TCR-sequenced participants, respectively, were included in these subgroups.

The CDR3 regions of human TCRbeta chains were analyzed by immunosequencing. As for the authors' bioinformatics: TCRs in the repertoires were compared against a reference library of SARS-CoV-2-specific TCRs that had been generated with the MIRA antigen-specificity platform. Breadth was defined as the fraction of unique TCRs that were SARS-CoV-2-associated, and depth was defined as the fraction of total T cells that were SARS-CoV-2-associated. Using the MIRA data, each spike-specific TCR was mapped to the spike region that the TCR reacts to and placed in a CD4 or CD8 class. Log10-transformed breadth and depth values were compared by one-way ANOVA with Sidak's multiple comparisons tests. TCRdb stores this immuneACCESS table with in-frame sequences only. Part of the clones is absent; in the studies checked, under half of the shortfall reflects unresolved V genes, and no reason is known for the rest. From that table come the V and J calls and clone size; the DNA was used to work out D and trimming. This sample has around 120,000 clones in its table, and 85% to 95% of those were observed once. The ten largest make up 2.5% to 3% of the sample.

The meaning of the sample's time point label: baseline before first vaccination. The vaccinee samples were drawn from two UK trials, COV001 and COV002, one of which was a single-blind randomized controlled phase 2/3 trial testing AZD1222 (ChAdOx1 nCoV-19) in healthy adults. For TCRbeta chain sequencing, PBMC samples were collected from trial participants at day 0 and at day 28 after the second dose. Study-level results and caveats: Conclusions about previously exposed vaccinees are limited, since just five or six AZD1222 recipients were seropositive for SARS-CoV-2 at baseline. CD4 TCRs associated with the vaccine covered the entire spike protein, and the dominant responses were in regions 160-218 and 743-854. Most participants were white British and females outnumbered males, and the authors suggested that clonal diversity may have been underestimated. Reportedly, close to half of the unique spike-specific TCRs recognized epitopes lying outside the regions that are mutated in the B.1.351 and B.1.1.7 variants. In the small 56-69-year group, the increase in depth fell short of significance, most likely because of low power. After two AZD1222 doses, spike-specific TCR breadth and depth were significantly higher than at day 0 and than in MenACWY recipients. Because no day 14 peak-response samples were available, repertoires were characterized only after the peak T cell response.

This TCR was recovered from an adult in good health. Sequencing was performed on peripheral blood, taken on day 0 of AZD1222 vaccination.

The bases are TGTGCCACCATCGCCACAGGGACTGGTCAGCCCCAGCATTTT. Its coded protein is CATIATGTGQPQHF. The rearrangement combines TRBV6-5 with TRBJ1-5; the D region possibly corresponds to TRBD1 (6 bases align). CDR1 and CDR2 are read off the germline V gene as MNHEY and SVGAGI. V is shortened by 10 bases, J by 6 bases, and the region joining them spans 19 bases. The CDR3 covers 14 residues, taking in both the cysteine and the phenylalanine. The CDR3 DNA has 42 bases and is translated from base 1.